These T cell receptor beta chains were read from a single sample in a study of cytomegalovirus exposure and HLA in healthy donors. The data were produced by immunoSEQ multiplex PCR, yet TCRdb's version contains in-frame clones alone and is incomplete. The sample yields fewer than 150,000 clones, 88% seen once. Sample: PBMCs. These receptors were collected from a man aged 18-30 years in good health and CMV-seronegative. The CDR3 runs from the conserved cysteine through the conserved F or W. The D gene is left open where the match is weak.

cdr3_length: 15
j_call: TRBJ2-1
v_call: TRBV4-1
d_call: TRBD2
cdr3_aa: CASSQAGTSVNEQFF

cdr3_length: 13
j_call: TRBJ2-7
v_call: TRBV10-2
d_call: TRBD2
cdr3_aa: CASSPSGEYEQYF

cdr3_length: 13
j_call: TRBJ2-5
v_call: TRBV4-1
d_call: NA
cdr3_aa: CASSHRVYETQYF

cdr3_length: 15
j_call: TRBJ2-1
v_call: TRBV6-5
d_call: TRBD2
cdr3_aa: CASMGISGLGSEQFF

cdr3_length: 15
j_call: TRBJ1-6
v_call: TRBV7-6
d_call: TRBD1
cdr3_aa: CASSLVTGGNSPLHF

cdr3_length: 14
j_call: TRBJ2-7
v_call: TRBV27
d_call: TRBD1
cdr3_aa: CASRPGQGSYEQYF

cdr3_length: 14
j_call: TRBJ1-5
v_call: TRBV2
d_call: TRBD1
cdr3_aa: CASTGTGLLQPQHF

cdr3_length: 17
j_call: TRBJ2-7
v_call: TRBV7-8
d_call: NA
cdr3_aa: CASSLAPETRNPHEQYF

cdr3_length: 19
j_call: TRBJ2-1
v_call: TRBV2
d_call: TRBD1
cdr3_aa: CARNRPRTAGTGKYNEQFF

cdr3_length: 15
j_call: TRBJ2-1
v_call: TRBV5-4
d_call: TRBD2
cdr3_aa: CASIETSGLYNEQFF

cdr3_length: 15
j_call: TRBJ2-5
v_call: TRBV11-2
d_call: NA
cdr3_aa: CASSLDLRGRETQYF

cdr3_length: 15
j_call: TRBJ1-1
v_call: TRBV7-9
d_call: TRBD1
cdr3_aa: CASSLAGQGPPGAFF

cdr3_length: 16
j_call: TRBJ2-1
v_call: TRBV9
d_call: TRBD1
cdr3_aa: CASSVAGQGAYNEQFF

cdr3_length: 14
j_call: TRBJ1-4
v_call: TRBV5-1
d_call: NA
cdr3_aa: CASSLAGISEKLFF

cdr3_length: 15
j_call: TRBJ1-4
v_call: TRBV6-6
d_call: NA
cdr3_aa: CASSYSMAVLEKLFF

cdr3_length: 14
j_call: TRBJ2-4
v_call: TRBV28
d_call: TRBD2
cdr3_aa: CASSFNGRGDIQYF

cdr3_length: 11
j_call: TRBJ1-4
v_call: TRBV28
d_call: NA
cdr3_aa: CATMYRVRLFF

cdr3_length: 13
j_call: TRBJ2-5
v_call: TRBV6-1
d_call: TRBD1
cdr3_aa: CANWDRGSETQYF

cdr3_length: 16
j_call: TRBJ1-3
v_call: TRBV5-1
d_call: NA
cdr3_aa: CASSLEGSHSGNTIYF

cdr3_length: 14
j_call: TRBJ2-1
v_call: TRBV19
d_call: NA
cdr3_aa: CASSPQGGADEQFF

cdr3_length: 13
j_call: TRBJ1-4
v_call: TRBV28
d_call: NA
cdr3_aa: CASSLFWQKKLFF

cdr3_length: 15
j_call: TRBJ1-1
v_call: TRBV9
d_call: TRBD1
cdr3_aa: CASSATGQINTEAFF

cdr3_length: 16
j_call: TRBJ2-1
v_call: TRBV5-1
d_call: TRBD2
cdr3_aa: CASSWTPGLAANEQFF

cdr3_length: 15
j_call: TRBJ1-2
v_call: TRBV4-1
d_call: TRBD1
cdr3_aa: CASSQGQGAFGGYTF

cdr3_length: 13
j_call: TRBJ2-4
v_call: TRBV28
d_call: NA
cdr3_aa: CASSLSVKNIQYF

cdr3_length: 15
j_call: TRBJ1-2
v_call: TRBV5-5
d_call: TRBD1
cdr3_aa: CASREAGQESYGYTF

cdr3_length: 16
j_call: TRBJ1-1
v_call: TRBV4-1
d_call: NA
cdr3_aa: CASSQRTGGANTEAFF

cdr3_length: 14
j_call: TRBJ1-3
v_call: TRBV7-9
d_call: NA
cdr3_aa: CASSISYSGNTIYF

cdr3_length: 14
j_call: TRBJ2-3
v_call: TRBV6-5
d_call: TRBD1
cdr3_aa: CASRNGQGIGTQYF

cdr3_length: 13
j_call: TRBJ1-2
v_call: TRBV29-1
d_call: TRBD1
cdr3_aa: CSVEDRDNYGYTF

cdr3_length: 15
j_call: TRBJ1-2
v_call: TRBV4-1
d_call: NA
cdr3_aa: CASSHSIQLTYGYTF

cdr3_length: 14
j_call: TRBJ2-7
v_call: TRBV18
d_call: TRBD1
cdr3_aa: CASSRQGSSYEQYF

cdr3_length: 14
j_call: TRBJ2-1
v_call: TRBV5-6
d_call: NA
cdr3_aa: CASSLASDYNEQFF

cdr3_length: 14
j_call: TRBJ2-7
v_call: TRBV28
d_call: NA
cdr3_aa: CASSPPRGSYEQYF

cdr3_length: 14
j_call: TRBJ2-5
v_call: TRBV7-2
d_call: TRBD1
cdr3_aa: CASSLYGQGKTQYF

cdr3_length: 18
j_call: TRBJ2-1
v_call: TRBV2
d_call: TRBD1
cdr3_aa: CATARDRVRPSSYNEQFF

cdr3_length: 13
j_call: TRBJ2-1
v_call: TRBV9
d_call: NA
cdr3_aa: CASSVDRTPLQFF

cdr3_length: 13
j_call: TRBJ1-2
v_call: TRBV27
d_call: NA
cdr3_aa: CAAKKGANYGYTF

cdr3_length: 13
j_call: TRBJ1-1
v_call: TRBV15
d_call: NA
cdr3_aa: CATSRDPDTEAFF

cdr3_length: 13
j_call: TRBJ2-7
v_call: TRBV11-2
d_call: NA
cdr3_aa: CASLTSNDYEQYF

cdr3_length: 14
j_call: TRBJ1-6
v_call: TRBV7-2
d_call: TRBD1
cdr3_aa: CASSLSAGGSPLHF

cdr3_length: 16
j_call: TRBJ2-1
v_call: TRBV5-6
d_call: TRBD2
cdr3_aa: CASSLGTSGLYNEQFF

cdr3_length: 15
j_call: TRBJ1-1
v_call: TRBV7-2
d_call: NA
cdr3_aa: CASSLVGHQNTEAFF

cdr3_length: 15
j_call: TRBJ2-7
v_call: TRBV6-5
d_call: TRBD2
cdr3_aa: CASSSPGTSVYEQYF

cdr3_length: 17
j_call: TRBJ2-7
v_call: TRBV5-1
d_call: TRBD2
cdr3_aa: CASSLGLIPGLEGEQYF

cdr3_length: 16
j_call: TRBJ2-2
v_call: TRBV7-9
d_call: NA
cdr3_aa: CASSFIPAGNTGELFF

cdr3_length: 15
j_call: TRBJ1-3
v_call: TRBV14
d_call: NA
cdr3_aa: CASSRGKPSGNTIYF

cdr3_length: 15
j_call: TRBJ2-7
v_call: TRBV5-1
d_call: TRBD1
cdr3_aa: CASSSRQGSSYEQYF

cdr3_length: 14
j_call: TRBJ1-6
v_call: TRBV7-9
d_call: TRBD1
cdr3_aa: CASSPDRTNSPLHF